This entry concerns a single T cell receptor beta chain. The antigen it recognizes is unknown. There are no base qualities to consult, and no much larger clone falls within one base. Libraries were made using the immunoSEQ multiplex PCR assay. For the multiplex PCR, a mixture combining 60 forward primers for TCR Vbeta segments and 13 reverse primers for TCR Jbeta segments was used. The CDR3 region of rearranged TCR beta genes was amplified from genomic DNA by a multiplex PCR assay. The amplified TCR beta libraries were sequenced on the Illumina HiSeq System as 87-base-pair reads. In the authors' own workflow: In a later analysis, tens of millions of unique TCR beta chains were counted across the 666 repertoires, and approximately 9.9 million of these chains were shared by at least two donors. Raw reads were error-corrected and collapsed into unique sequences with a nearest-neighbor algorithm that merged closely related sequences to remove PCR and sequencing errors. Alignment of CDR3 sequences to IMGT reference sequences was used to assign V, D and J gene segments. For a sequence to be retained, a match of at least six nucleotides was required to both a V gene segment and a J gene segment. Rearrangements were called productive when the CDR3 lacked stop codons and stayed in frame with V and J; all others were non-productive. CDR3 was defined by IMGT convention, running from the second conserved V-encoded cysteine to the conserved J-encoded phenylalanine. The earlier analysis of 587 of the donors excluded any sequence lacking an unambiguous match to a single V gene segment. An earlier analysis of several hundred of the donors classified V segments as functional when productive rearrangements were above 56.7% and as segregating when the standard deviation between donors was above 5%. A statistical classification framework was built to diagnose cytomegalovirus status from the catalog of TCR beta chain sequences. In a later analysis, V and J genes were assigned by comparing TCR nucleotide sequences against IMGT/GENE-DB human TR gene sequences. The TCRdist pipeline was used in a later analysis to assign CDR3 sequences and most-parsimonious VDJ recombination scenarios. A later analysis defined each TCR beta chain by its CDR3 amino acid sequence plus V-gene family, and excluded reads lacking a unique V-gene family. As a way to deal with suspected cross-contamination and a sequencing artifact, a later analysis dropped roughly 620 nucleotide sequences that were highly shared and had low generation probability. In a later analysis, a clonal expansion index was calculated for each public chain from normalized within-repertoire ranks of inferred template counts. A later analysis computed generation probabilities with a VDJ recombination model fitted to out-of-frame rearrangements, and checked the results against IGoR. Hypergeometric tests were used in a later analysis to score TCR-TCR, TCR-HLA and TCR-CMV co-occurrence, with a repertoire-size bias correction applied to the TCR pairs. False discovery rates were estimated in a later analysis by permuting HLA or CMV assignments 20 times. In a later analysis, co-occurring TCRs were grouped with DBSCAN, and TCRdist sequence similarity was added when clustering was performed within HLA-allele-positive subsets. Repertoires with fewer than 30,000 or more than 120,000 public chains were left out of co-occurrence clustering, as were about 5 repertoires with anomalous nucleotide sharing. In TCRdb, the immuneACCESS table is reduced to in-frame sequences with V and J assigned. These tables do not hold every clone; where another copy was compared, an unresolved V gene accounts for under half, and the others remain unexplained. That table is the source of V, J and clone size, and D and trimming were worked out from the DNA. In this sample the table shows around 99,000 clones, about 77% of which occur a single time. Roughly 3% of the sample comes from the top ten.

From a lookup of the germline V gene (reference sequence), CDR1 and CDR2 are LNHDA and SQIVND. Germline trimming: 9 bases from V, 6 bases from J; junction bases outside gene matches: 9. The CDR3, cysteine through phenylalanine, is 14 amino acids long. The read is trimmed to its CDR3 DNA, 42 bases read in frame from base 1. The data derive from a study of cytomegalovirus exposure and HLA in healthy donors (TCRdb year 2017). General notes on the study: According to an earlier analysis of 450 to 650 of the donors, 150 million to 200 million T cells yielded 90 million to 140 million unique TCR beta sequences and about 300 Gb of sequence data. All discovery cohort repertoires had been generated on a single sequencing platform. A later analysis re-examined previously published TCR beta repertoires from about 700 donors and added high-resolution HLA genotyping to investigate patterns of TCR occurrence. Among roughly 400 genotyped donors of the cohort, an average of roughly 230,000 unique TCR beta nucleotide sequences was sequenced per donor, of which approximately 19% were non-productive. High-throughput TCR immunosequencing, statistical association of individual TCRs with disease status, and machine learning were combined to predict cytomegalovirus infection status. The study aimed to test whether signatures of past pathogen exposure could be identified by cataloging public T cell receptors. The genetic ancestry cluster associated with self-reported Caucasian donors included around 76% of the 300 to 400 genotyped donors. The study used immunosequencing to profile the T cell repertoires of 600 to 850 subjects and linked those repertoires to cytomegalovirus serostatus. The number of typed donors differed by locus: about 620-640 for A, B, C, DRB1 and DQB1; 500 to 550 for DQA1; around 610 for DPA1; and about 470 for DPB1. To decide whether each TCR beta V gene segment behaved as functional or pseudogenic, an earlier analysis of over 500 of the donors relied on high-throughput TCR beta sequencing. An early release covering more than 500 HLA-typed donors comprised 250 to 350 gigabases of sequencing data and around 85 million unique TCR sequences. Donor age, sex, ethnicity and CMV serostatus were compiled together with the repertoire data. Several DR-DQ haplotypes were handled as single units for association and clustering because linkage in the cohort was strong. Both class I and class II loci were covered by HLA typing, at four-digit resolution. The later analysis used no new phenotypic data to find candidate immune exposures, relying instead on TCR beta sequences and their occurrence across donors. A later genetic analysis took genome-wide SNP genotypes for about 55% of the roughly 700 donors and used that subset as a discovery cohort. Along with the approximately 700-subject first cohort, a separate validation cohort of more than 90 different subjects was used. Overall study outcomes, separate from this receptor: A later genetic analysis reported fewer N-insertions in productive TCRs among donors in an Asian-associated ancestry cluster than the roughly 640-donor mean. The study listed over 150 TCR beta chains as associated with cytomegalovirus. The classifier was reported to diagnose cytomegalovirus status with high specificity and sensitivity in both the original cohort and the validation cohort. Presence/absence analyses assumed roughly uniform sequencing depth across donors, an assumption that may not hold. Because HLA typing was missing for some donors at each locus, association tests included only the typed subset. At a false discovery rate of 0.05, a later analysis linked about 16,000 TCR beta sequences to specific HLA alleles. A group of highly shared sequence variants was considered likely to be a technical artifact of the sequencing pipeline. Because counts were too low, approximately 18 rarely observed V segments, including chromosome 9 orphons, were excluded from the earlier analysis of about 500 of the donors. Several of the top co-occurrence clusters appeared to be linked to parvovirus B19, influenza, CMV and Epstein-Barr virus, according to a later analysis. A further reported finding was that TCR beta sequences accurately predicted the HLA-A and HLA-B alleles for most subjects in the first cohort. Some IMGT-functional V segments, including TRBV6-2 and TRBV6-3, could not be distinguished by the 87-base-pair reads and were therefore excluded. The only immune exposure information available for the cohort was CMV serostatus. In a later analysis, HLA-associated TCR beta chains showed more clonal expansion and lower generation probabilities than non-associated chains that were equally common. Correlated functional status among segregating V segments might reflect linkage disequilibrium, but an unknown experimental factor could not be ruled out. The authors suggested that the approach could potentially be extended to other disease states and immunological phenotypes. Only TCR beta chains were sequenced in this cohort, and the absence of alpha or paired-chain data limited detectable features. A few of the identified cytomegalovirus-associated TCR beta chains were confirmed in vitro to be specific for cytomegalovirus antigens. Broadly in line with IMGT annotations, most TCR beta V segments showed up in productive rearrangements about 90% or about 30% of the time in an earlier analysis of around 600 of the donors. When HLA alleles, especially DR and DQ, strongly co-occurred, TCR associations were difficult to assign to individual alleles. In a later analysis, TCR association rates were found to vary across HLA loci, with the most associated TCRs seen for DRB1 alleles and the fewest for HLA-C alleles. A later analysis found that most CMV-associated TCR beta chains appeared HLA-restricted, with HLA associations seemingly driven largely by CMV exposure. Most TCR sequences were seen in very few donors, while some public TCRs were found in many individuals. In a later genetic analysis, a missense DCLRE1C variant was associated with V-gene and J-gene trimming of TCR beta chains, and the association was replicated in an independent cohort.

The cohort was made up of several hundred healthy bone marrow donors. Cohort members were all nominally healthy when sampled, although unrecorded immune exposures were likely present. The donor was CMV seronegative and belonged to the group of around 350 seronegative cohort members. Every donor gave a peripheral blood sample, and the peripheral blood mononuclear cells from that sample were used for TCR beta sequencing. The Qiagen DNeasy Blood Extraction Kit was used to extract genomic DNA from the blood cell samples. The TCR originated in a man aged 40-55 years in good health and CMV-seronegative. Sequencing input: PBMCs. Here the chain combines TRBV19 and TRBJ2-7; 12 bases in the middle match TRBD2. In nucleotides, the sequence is TGTGCCAGCGCCGTGACTAGCGGGGGATCCGAGCAGTACTTC. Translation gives CASAVTSGGSEQYF.